These 19 T cell receptor beta chains came from one sample sequenced in a study of blood T cell repertoires in COVID-19. Sequencing used immunoSEQ multiplex PCR; TCRdb keeps in-frame clones, though not all of them. The sample consists of a few hundred thousand clones, about 85% of them appearing once. The sequenced sample was peripheral blood. These receptors all stem from a human donor with COVID-19, enrolled during active disease. The donor label of this sample is uncertain.

This sequence joins TRBV7-9 and TRBJ1-2; a weak D match, TRBD1 (6 bases). Trimming cost V 5 bases and J 4 bases, with 17 bases left between them. The CDR3 has 15 residues. CDR1 is SEHNR and CDR2 is FQNEAQ in the germline V gene (reference sequence). The CDR3 loop reads CASSTSGQLFYGYTF. CDR3 coding DNA: TGTGCCAGCAGCACAAGCGGACAGCTGTTCTATGGCTACACCTTC. Full variable domain (missing parts from reference TRBV7-9 and TRBJ1-2): DTGVSQNPRHKITKRGQNVTFRCDPISEHNRLYWYRQTLGQGPEFLTYFQNEAQLEKSRLLSDRFSAERPKGSFSTLEIQRTEQGDSAMYLCASSTSGQLFYGYTFGSGTRLTVV.

CDR3 residues: CASSVRDSIPWNEQFF. CDR3 coding DNA: TGTGCCAGTAGTGTGCGGGACTCCATACCCTGGAATGAGCAGTTCTTC. The V and J genes are TRBV19 and TRBJ2-1, with D perhaps TRBD2 (6 bases). V shed 5 bases and J shed 7 bases, with 21 bases lying between them. The CDR3 loop spans 16 amino acids. CDR1 is LNHDA, CDR2 SQIVND, per germline (reference sequence).

The V call is TRBV6-6, the J call TRBJ2-7, with D perhaps TRBD1 (6 bases). Per the germline V gene, CDR1 is MNHNY and CDR2 is SVGAGI (reference sequence). CDR3 length: 12 amino acids. V was cut by 6 bases and J by 3 bases, with 9 bases left in between. The chain's CDR3 is CASRDSYYEQYF. The CDR3 region has the DNA TGTGCCAGCAGGGACAGTTACTACGAGCAGTACTTC.

V gene TRBV28 combines with J gene TRBJ1-5, with D possibly being TRBD1 (6 bases). CDR1 and CDR2 from the germline V gene are MDHEN and SYDVKM. This CDR3 contains 14 residues. Trimming removed 7 bases at V and 7 bases at J, with 17 bases between. CDR3 sequence: CASTIGQRWQPQHF. CDR3 nucleotide sequence: TGTGCCAGCACGATTGGACAGCGGTGGCAGCCCCAGCATTTT.

The chain employs TRBV2 and TRBJ1-1, with 7 bases lining up with TRBD1. The CDR3 has 13 amino acids. Germline CDR1 and CDR2: SNHLY and FYNNEI. V was clipped by 1 base and J by 7 bases; unmatched bases: 3. CDR3 coding DNA: TGTGCCAGCAGTGAAGGACAGGGCCGTGAAGCTTTCTTT. As protein: CASSEGQGREAFF.

The chain's CDR3 is CASRPAGGPYEQYF. The CDR3, as DNA: TGTGCCAGCAGGCCAGCGGGAGGGCCCTACGAGCAGTACTTC. This sequence joins TRBV6-6 and TRBJ2-7; 10 nucleotides agree with TRBD2. V lost 6 bases and J lost 2; bases outside the gene matches: 4. The length of the CDR3 is 14 residues. Germline-derived CDR1 and CDR2 are MNHNY and SVGAGI (reference sequence).

V gene TRBV19 combines with J gene TRBJ1-6; 7 bases agree with TRBD1. Germline CDR1 LNHDA, CDR2 SQIVND (reference sequence). Trimming removed 4 bases from V and 9 bases from J; junction bases left unmatched: 15. This CDR3 spans 17 amino acids. This CDR3 reads CASSNSRRTGLGSPLHF. The CDR3, as DNA: TGTGCCAGTAGTAATAGCCGCCGGACAGGCCTTGGTTCACCCCTCCACTTT.

The V and J genes are TRBV10-3 and TRBJ1-3; TRBD1 might be the D (5 bases). Per the germline V gene, CDR1 is ENHRY and CDR2 is SYGVKD. Trimming removed 6 bases from V and 4 bases from J, with 13 bases in between. The CDR3 runs to 14 residues. The CDR3: CAIRETAAGNTIYF. The CDR3 DNA reads TGTGCCATCAGAGAGACAGCGGCAGGAAACACCATATATTTT.

This sequence joins TRBV15 and TRBJ1-4, with 8 bases matching TRBD1. Germline CDR1 is LNHNV and CDR2 is YYDKDF (reference sequence). Trimming removed 0 bases from V and 3 bases from J; junction bases left unmatched: 9. The CDR3 contains 18 residues. The CDR3 DNA reads as TGTGCCACCAGCAGAGATTCGGCTCGGACAGGGCCTAATGAAAAACTGTTTTTT. Its protein is CATSRDSARTGPNEKLFF.

This clone was recorded once. The chain carries TRBV4-3 and TRBJ2-7; D perhaps matches TRBD1 (5 bases). The CDR3 contains 15 residues. The germline V gene encodes CDR1 LGHNA and CDR2 YSLEER. V lost 1 base and J lost 5, with 15 bases in between. CDR3 region: CASSQAQGFADEQYF. In DNA, the CDR3 is TGCGCCAGCAGCCAAGCTCAGGGATTTGCAGACGAGCAGTACTTC.

This clone has a handful of counts. The chain carries TRBV28 and TRBJ1-5; 7 nucleotides agree with TRBD1. CDR1 and CDR2 from the germline V gene are MDHEN and SYDVKM. J lost 5 bases, V lost 5 bases, and 9 bases had no gene match. The CDR3 covers 15 residues. In DNA form, the CDR3 reads TGTGCCAGCAGTGCAAGCCGGGACAGCGATCAGCCCCAGCATTTT. It encodes CASSASRDSDQPQHF. The full variable domain, in which reference TRBV28 and TRBJ1-5 provide the parts outside the CDR3, is DVKVTQSSRYLVKRTGEKVFLECVQDMDHENMFWYRQDPGLGLRLIYFSYDVKMKEKGDIPEGYSVSREKKERFSLILESASTNQTSMYLCASSASRDSDQPQHFGDGTRLSIL.

The chain carries TRBV14 and TRBJ1-1, with TRBD1 identical over 12 bases. This CDR3 contains 20 residues. Germline V gene sequence: CDR1 SGHDN, CDR2 FVKESK. V shed 4 bases and J 4 bases; nucleotides not matched to a gene: 19. Here the CDR3 DNA reads TGTGCCAGCAGCCGACGAGGGACAGGGGGCGTTTATGGACTTGGCACTGAAGCTTTCTTT. This encodes CASSRRGTGGVYGLGTEAFF.

The rearrangement uses TRBV11-2 and TRBJ2-4; TRBD2 agrees at 9 bases. V gave up 1 base and J gave up 8 bases; unmatched junction bases: 9. Germline CDR1 SGHAT, CDR2 FQNNGV. The CDR3 sequence is 16 residues long. The DNA for the CDR3 is TGTGCCAGCAGCTTAGGTCTAGCGGGACGGGATGACATTCAGTACTTC. It translates to CASSLGLAGRDDIQYF.

This chain connects TRBV28 to TRBJ2-7; 7 bases are shared with TRBD1. The V and J ends lost 6 bases and 4 bases, in that order; junction bases with no gene match: 6. The CDR3 extends over 13 amino acids. Germline CDR1 reads MDHEN; CDR2 reads SYDVKM. The CDR3 sequence is CASRRDRHYEQYF. CDR3 DNA sequence: TGTGCCAGCAGGAGGGACAGACATTACGAGCAGTACTTC. Complete variable domain (other parts from reference TRBV28 and TRBJ2-7): DVKVTQSSRYLVKRTGEKVFLECVQDMDHENMFWYRQDPGLGLRLIYFSYDVKMKEKGDIPEGYSVSREKKERFSLILESASTNQTSMYLCASRRDRHYEQYFGPGTRLTVT.

This clone was picked up one time. The chain joins TRBV28 to TRBJ1-1; 8 bases are shared with TRBD1. The trim removed 2 bases at V and 5 bases at J, leaving 16 bases unmatched. CDR3 length equals 18 residues. Germline V gives CDR1 MDHEN, CDR2 SYDVKM. For the CDR3, the DNA is TGTGCCAGCAGTTTACCGGAAGGACAGGGACTCCTCGCAACTGAAGCTTTCTTT. It specifies CASSLPEGQGLLATEAFF.

The count of this clone is one. Other DNA sequences in the sample encode the same CDR3. The genes are TRBV5-1 and TRBJ1-2; 7 positions agree with TRBD1. Germline assignment: CDR1 SGHRS and CDR2 YFSETQ. Unmatched junction bases numbered 5, after V lost 4 bases and J lost 2 bases. CDR3 length: 14 amino acids. The CDR3 bases are TGCGCCAGCAGCCCAGGGACAGCCAACTATGGCTACACCTTC. Amino acids: CASSPGTANYGYTF.

Here the CDR3 DNA reads TGTGCCAGCAGCTTCTGGTTAGGGGAACGAAACACCATATATTTT. Translation: CASSFWLGERNTIYF. The chain uses TRBV5-4 and TRBJ1-3; the D gene is possibly TRBD1 (5 bases). Trimming took off 2 bases at V and 5 bases at J, with 14 bases between the two ends. Germline V gene data show CDR1 as SGHNT and CDR2 as YYREEE (reference sequence). This CDR3 region has 15 residues.

This clone was seen a single time. V and J are TRBV7-2 and TRBJ2-3, with 10 bases aligning to TRBD2. Germline-derived CDR1 and CDR2 are SGHTA and FQGNSA. CDR3 size: 16 residues. The trim removed 5 bases at V and 0 bases at J, leaving 5 bases unmatched. Here the CDR3 reads CASSHPGLASTDTQYF. CDR3 DNA sequence: TGTGCCAGCAGCCACCCGGGACTAGCGAGCACAGATACGCAGTATTTT.

The gene calls are TRBV28 and TRBJ2-7; weak D call: TRBD1 (6 bases). Per the germline V gene, CDR1 is MDHEN and CDR2 is SYDVKM. V lost 8 bases, J lost 2 bases, and 13 bases lay in between. CDR3 length: 13 residues. DNA for the CDR3: TGTGCCAGCTATCGTGGACAGACCTACGAGCAGTACTTC. Translation gives CASYRGQTYEQYF.